This entry describes one T cell receptor beta chain. The germline CDR1 and CDR2 sequences are MDHEN and SYDVKM. CDR3 length equals 14 residues. J lost 6 bases, V lost 5 bases, and 9 bases had no gene match. These data belong to a study of shared clonotypes between healthy human individuals. The protocol was immunoSEQ multiplex PCR, while the TCRdb copy is restricted to in-frame clones and leaves out a portion. The table shows around 2.5 million clones, with approximately 94% occurring only once. V and J are TRBV28 and TRBJ2-7; TRBD1 agrees at 8 bases. This clonotype was obtained from a man between 18 and 29 years old in good health. Some clones in this sample may be carry-over from other donors' samples. Source material: naive CD4+ T cells from PBMCs. Regarding subset: CD45RA+ positively selected. CDR3 sequence: CASSNPQGAGEQYF. DNA for the CDR3: TGTGCCAGCAGTAACCCCCAGGGGGCGGGCGAGCAGTACTTC.